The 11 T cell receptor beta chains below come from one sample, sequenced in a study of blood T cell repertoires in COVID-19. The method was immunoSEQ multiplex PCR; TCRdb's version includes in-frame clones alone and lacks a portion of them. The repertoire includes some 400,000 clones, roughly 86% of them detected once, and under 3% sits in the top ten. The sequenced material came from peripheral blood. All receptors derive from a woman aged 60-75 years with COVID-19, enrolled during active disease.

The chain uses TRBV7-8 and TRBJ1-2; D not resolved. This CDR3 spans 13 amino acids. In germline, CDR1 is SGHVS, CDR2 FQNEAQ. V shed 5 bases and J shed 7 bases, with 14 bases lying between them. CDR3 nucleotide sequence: TGTGCCAGCAGCCAGAGTCGTGGGCTTGGCTACACCTTC. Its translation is CASSQSRGLGYTF.

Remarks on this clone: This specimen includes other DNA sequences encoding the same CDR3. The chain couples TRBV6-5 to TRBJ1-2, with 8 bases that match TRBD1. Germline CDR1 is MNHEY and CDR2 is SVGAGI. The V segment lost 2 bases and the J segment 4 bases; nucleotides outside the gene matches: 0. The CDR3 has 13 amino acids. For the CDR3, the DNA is TGTGCCAGCAGTTACGACAGGGGCTATGGCTACACCTTC. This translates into CASSYDRGYGYTF.

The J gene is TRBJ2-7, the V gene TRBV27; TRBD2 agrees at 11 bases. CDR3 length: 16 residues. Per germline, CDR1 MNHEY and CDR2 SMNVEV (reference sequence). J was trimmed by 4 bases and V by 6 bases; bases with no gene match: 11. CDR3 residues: CASRLTSGGSPYEQYF. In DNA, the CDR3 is TGTGCCAGCAGGCTCACTAGCGGGGGTTCGCCTTACGAGCAGTACTTC.

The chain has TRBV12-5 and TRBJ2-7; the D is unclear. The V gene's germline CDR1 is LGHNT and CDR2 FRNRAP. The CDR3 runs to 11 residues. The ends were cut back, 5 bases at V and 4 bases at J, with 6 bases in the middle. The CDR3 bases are TGTGCTAGTGGTCTTGTGTACGAGCAGTACTTC. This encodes CASGLVYEQYF.

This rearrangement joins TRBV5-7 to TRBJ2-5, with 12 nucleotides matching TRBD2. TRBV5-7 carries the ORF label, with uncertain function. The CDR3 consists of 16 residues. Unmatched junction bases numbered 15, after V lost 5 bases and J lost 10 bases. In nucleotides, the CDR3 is TGTGCCAGCAGATCTAGACTAGCGGGGGAACTAGGTGGCCAGTACTTC. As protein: CASRSRLAGELGGQYF.

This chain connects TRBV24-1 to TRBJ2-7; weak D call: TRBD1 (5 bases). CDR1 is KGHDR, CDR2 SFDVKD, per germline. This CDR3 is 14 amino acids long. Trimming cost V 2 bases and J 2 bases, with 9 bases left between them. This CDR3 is CATSDSTVPYEQYF. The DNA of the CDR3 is TGTGCCACCAGTGATTCGACAGTTCCCTACGAGCAGTACTTC.

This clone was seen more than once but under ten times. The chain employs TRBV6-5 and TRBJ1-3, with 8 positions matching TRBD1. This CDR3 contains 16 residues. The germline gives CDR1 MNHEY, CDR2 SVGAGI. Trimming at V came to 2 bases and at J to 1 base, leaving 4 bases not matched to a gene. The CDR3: CASSYRRTGSGNTIYF. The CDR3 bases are TGTGCCAGCAGTTACAGGAGGACAGGGTCTGGAAACACCATATATTTT.

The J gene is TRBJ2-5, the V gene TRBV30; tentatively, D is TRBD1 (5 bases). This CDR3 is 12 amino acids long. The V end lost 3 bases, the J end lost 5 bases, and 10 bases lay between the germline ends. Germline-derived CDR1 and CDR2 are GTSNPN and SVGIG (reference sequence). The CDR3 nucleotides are TGTGCCTGGAGGGGGTGGGGCGAGACCCAGTACTTC. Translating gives CAWRGWGETQYF.

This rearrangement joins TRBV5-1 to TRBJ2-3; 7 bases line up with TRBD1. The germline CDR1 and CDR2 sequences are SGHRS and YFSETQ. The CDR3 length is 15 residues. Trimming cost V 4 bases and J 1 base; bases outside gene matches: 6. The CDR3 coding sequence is TGCGCCAGCAGCGACTCAGGGGGTGGCACAGATACGCAGTATTTT. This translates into CASSDSGGGTDTQYF.

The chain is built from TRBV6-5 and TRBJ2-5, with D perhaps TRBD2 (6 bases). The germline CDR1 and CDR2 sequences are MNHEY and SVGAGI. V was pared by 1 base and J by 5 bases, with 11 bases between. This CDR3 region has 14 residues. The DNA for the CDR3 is TGTGCCAGCAGTTACTTCGGGGGATGGGAGACCCAGTACTTC. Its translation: CASSYFGGWETQYF.

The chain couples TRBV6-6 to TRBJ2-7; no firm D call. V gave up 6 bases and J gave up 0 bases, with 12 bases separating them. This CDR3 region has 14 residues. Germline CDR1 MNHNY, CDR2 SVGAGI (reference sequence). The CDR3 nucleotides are TGTGCCAGCAGAGACACATCAACCTCCTACGAGCAGTACTTC. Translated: CASRDTSTSYEQYF.